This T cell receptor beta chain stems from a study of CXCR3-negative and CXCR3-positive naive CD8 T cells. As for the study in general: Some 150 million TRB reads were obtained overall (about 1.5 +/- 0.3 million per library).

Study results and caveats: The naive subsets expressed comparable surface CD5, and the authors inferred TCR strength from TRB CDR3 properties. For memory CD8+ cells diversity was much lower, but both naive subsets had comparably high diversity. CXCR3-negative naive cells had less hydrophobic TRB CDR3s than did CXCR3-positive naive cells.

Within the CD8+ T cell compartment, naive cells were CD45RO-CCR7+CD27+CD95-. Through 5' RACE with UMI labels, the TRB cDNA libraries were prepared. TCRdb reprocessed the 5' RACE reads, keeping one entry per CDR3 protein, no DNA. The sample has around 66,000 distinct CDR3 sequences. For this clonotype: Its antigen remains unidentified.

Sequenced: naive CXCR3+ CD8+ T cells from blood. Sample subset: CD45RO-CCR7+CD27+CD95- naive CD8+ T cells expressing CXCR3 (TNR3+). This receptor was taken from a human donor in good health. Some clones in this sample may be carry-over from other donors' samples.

The CDR3 region is CASSRERTGLESPLHF. The rearrangement links TRBV12-3 or TRBV12-4 to TRBJ1-6; the TCRdb D gene call, TRBD1, has no DNA to confirm it. The CDR3 consists of 16 residues.